One and the same sample provided the 5 T cell receptor beta chains below, sequenced in a study of T-cell reconstitution after alpha-beta-depleted transplantation in children (dated by TCRdb to the mid-2010s). Libraries were made using PCR. TCRdb names Illumina HiSeq 2500 as the instrument used. To normalize quantification of the TCRbeta repertoire, the TCR libraries were built with molecular barcoding that relied on unique molecular identifiers. TCRdb reprocessed the public reads (quality trimming at Q25 with fastp, clone calling with MiXCR) and kept in-frame beta chains. Each entry merges the rows of one CDR3 protein and shows their most common DNA and genes. The sample table lists roughly 500,000 distinct CDR3 sequences, 30% to 35% of them with a count of one. The ten largest clones add up to 2% to 2.5% of the sample. The sequences come from PBMCs from the stem cell graft donor, collected from the stem cell graft. All receptors come from a human donor who donated a stem cell graft to a child with aplastic anemia.

CDR3 in DNA: TGTGCCAGCTCCCGACAGGGGTTTGTCACTGAAGCTTTCTTT. Translated, it gives CASSRQGFVTEAFF. The V call is TRBV12-3 or TRBV12-4, the J call TRBJ1-1; TRBD1 agrees at 8 bases. The CDR3 is 14 residues long. Losses at the gene ends were 8 bases for V and 4 bases for J; bases not matched to a gene: 9.

This clonotype appeared a few times. Written as DNA, the CDR3 is TGTGCCAGCGGTCTACTCTCTGGGGCCAACGTCCTGACTTTC. This gives the protein CASGLLSGANVLTF. V usage is TRBV12-3 or TRBV12-4 and J usage is TRBJ2-6; no clear D gene. The V end lost 8 bases, the J end lost 0 bases, and 8 bases lay between the germline ends. CDR3 length equals 14 residues.

This clonotype was recorded a few times. For the CDR3, the DNA is TGTGCCTGGGGTTTTAGGGCGGGCGGCTACACCTTC. Protein sequence: CAWGFRAGGYTF. The chain uses TRBV30 and TRBJ1-2, with unresolved D. From germline, CDR1 is GTSNPN and CDR2 SVGIG (reference sequence). Trimming took off 5 bases at V and 8 bases at J, with 15 bases between the two ends. This CDR3 comprises 12 residues.

The chain combines TRBV7-9 with TRBJ1-2; no clear D gene. This CDR3 contains 11 residues. The V end was cut by 1 base, the J end by 6 bases, with 3 bases between. CDR1 is SEHNR, CDR2 FQNEAQ, per germline (reference sequence). The chain's CDR3 is CASSLVDGYTF. As DNA, the CDR3 is TGTGCCAGCAGCTTAGTGGATGGCTACACCTTC.

The chain carries TRBV3-1 and TRBJ2-3; D is unresolved. The V gene lost 3 bases and the J gene lost 6 bases, with 10 bases spanning the gap. CDR1 and CDR2 (germline): LGHDT, YNNKEL (reference sequence). The CDR3 consists of 13 residues. The CDR3 DNA sequence: TGTGCCAGCAGCCAGAGATCCTCGGATACGCAGTATTTT. Its protein product is CASSQRSSDTQYF.